These T cell receptor beta chains were read from a single sample in a study of cytomegalovirus exposure and HLA in healthy donors. Profiled with immunoSEQ multiplex PCR; TCRdb holds only in-frame clones, not every one. Counted here are fewer than 85,000 clones, around 95% occurring once; the ten biggest clones make up roughly 0.6%. Sequenced: PBMCs. These receptors came from a woman in her late teens or twenties in good health and CMV-seronegative. CDR3s include the opening cysteine and the closing phenylalanine or tryptophan. A D gene is named only where the DNA matches it firmly. The listing skips clone size in some rows; elsewhere it reads once, few, many or a size class.

.	TRBV7-3	TRBJ2-7	TRBD1	TGTGCCAGCAGCCTGACAGGGATCGAGCAGTACTTC	CASSLTGIEQYF
.	TRBV27	TRBJ1-6	.	TGTGCCAGCAGTTCAATCCCGGGTAGTGATTCACCCCTCCACTTT	CASSSIPGSDSPLHF
.	TRBV6-5	TRBJ2-7	.	TGTGCCAGCAGTCCCGTTTACTCCTACGAGCAGTACTTC	CASSPVYSYEQYF
.	TRBV5-4	TRBJ2-7	TRBD1	TGTGCCAGCGGACGATTCGACAGGGGGCCTTACGAGCAGTACTTC	CASGRFDRGPYEQYF
.	TRBV5-1	TRBJ2-7	TRBD1	TGCGCCAGCAGCCTCGACAGGGTGTTGAACGAGCAGTACTTC	CASSLDRVLNEQYF
.	TRBV5-1	TRBJ2-7	.	TGCGCCAGCAGCTCCCAGTCTAGCTCCTACGAGCAGTACTTC	CASSSQSSSYEQYF
once	TRBV27	TRBJ1-1	.	TGTGCCAGCAGTTTCGGGGGTGGCACTGAAGCTTTCTTT	CASSFGGGTEAFF
.	TRBV9	TRBJ2-2	.	TGTGCCAGCAGTGTTAGCAGGGCGAACACCGGGGAGCTGTTTTTT	CASSVSRANTGELFF
.	TRBV2	TRBJ2-1	TRBD1	TGTGCCAGCAGCTACGGACAGGGGAAGTTCTTC	CASSYGQGKFF
.	TRBV7-9	TRBJ1-1	TRBD1	TGTGCCAGCAGCCCTGGACAGGGGGTAGCTTTCTTT	CASSPGQGVAFF
few	TRBV6-1	TRBJ1-5	.	TGTGCCAGCAGCCGACGGGGGATCGACCAGCCCCAGCATTTT	CASSRRGIDQPQHF
.	TRBV2	TRBJ2-7	TRBD2	TGTGCCAGCAGTGATCGGGGGGGGCCCCCCTACGAGCAGTACTTC	CASSDRGGPPYEQYF
.	TRBV15	TRBJ2-3	.	TGTGCCACCAGGGAGGGAACTAGCACAGATACGCAGTATTTT	CATREGTSTDTQYF
.	TRBV29-1	TRBJ1-2	.	TGCAGCGTTGGGGGCAATCCTGCCGCTAACTATGGCTACACCTTC	CSVGGNPAANYGYTF
.	TRBV5-4	TRBJ2-5	TRBD2	TGTGCCAGCAGGGAGGGACTAGCGGGGTCCCAAGAGACCCAGTACTTC	CASREGLAGSQETQYF
.	TRBV15	TRBJ2-7	TRBD1	TGTGCCACCAGCAGACGGGACAGGGGGACCTACGAGCAGTACTTC	CATSRRDRGTYEQYF
.	TRBV7-2	TRBJ2-7	.	TGTGCCAGCAGCTTTCAGGGTGCGTACGAGCAGTACTTC	CASSFQGAYEQYF
.	TRBV7-2	TRBJ2-5	TRBD1	TGTGCCAGCAGCCAGGACAGGGGGCAGGTGGAGACCCAGTACTTC	CASSQDRGQVETQYF
.	TRBV7-9	TRBJ1-2	TRBD1	TGTGCCAGCAGTATGGGCACAGGGGACTATGGCTACACCTTC	CASSMGTGDYGYTF